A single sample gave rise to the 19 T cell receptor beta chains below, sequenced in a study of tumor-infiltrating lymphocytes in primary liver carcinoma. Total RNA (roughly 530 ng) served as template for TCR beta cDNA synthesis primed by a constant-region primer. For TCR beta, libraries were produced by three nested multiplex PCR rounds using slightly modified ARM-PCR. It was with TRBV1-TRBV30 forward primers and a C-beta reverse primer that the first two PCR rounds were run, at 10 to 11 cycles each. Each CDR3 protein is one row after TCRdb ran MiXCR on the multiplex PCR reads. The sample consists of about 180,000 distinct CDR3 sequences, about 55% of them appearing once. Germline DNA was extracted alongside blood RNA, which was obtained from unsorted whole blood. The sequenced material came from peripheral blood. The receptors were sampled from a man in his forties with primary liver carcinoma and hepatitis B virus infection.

In nucleotides, the CDR3 is TGCGCCAGCAACCTCGATATAATCGCCTCTGGAAACACCATATATTTT. Encoded protein: CASNLDIIASGNTIYF. This rearrangement joins TRBV4-1 to TRBJ1-3; D gene uncertain. The V and J ends lost 7 bases and 0 bases respectively, with 16 bases between them. Germline lookup yields CDR1 MGHRA and CDR2 YSYEKL. The CDR3 runs to 16 residues.

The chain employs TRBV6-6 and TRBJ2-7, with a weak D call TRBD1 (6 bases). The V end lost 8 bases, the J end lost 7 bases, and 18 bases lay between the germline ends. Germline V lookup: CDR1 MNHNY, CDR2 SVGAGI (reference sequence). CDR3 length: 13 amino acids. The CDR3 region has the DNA TGTGCCAGCGGGACAAGGCCTGACGGGGAGCAGTACTTC. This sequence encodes CASGTRPDGEQYF.

The CDR3 loop reads CASNHARLNEQFF. The CDR3 nucleotides read TGTGCCAGCAACCACGCGAGGTTAAATGAGCAGTTCTTC. This chain joins TRBV11-1 and TRBJ2-1; D ambiguous. V lost 7 bases and J lost 7, with 14 bases in between. The germline V gene has CDR1 SGHAT and CDR2 FQDESV (reference sequence). CDR3 length: 13 residues.

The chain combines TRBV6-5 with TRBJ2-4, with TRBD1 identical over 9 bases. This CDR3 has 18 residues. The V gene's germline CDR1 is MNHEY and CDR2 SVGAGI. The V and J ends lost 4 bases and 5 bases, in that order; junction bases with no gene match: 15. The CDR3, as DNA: TGTGCCAGCAGTTCCGCCCCCGGGACAGGGCCCCGCGAAAACATTCAGTACTTC. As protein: CASSSAPGTGPRENIQYF.

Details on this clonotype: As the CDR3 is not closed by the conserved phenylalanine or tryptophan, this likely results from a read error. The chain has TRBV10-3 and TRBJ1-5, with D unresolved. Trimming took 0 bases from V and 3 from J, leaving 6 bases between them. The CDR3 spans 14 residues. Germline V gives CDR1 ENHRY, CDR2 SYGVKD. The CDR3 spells CAISESSNNQPQHL. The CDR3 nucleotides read TGTGCCATCAGTGAGTCGTCAAACAATCAGCCCCAGCATTTG.

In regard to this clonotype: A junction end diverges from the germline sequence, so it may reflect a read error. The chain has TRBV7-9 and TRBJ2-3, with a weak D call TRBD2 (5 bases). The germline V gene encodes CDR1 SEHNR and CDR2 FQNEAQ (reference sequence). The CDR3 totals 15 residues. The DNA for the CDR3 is TGTGCCAACAGCTACCCAGGAGGCCCCACAGATACGCAGTATTTT. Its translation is CANSYPGGPTDTQYF.

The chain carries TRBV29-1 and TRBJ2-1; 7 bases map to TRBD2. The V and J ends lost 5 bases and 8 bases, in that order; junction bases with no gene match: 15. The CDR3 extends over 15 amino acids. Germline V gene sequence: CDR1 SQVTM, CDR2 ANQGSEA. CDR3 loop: CSVKGREGIRDEQFF. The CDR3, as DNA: TGCAGCGTTAAAGGGAGGGAGGGAATAAGGGATGAGCAGTTCTTC.

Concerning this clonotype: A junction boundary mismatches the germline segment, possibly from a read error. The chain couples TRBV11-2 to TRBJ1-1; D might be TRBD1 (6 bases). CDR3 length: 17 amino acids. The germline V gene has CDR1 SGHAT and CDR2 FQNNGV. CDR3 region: CASSYSRPGAGSTEALF. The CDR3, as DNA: TGTGCCAGCAGCTATAGTCGGCCGGGGGCTGGGAGCACTGAAGCTCTCTTT.

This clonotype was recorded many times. The CDR3, as DNA: TGTGCCAGCAGCTTCTACAGGGGGCCCACTGAAGCTTTCTTT. Translated, it gives CASSFYRGPTEAFF. The chain recombines TRBV11-2 with TRBJ1-1, with TRBD1 matching 9 bases. CDR3 length equals 14 residues. V dropped 3 bases and J dropped 4; count of bases not matched to a gene: 3. The germline V gene has CDR1 SGHAT and CDR2 FQNNGV.

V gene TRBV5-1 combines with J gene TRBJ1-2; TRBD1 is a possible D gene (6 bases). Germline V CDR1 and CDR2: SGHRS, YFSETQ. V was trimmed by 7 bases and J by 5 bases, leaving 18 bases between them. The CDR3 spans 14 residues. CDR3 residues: CASGEDRTRYGYTF. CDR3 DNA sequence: TGCGCCAGCGGGGAAGACAGGACGCGGTATGGCTACACCTTC.

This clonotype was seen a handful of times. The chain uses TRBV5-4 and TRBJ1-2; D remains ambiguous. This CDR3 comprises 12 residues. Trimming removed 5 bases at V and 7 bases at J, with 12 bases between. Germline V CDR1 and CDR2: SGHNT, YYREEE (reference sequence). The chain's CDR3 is CASSSNIGGYTF. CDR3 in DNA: TGTGCCAGCAGTTCCAACATAGGTGGCTACACCTTC.

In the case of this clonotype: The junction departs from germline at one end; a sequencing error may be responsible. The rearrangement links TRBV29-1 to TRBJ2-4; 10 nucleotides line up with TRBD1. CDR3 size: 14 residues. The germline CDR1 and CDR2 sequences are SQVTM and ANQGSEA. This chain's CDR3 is CSVEALDRGSIQYF. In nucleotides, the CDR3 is TGTAGCGTTGAAGCCCTGGACAGGGGGTCCATTCAGTACTTC. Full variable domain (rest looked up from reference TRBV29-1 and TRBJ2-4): SAVISQKPSRDICQRGTSLTIQCQVDSQVTMMFWYRQQPGQSLTLIATANQGSEATYESGFVIDKFPISRPNLTFSTLTVSNMSPEDSSIYLCSVEALDRGSIQYFGAGTRLSVL.

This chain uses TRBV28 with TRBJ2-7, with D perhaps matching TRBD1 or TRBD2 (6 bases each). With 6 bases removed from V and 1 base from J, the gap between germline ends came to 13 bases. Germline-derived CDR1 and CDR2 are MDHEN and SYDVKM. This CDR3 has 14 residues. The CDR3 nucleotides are TGTGCCAGCAGGGGGACAAGCGGGTCCTACGAGCAGTACTTC. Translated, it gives CASRGTSGSYEQYF.

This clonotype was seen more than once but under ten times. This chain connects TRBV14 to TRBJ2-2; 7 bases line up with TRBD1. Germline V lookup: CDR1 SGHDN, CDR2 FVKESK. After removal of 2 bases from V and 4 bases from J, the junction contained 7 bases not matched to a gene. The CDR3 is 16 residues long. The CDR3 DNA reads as TGTGCCAGCAGCCAAAATACAGGGGTGGTCACCGGGGAGCTGTTTTTT. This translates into CASSQNTGVVTGELFF.

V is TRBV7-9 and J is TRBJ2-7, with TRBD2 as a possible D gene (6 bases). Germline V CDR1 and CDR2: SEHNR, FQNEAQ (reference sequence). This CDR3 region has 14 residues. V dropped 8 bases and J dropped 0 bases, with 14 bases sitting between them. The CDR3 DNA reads TGTGCCAGCGGGCGGGAACTAAACTCCTACGAGCAGTACTTC. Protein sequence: CASGRELNSYEQYF.

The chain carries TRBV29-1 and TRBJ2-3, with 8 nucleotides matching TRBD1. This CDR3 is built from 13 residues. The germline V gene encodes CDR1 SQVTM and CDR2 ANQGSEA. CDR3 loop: CSVNTGGTDTQYF. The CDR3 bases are TGCAGTGTTAATACAGGGGGTACAGATACGCAGTATTTT.

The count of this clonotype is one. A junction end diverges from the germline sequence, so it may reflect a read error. CDR3 loop: CVSSPPNVAYDEQFF. Here the CDR3 DNA reads TGTGTCAGCAGCCCCCCCAACGTAGCCTACGATGAGCAGTTCTTC. The chain couples TRBV11-2 to TRBJ2-1; the D is unclear. Germline CDR1 and CDR2: SGHAT and FQNNGV. The CDR3 extends over 15 amino acids. Drawing the rest from reference TRBV11-2 and TRBJ2-1, the complete variable domain is EAGVAQSPRYKIIEKRQSVAFWCNPISGHATLYWYQQILGQGPKLLIQFQNNGVVDDSQLPKDRFSAERLKGVDSTLKIQPAKLEDSAVYLCVSSPPNVAYDEQFFGPGTRLTVL.

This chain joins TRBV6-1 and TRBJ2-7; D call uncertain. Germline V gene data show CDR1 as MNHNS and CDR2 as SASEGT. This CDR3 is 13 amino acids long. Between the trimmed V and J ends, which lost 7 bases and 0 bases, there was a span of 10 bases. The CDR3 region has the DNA TGTGCCAGCAAAGACTGGATCTCCTACGAGCAGTACTTC. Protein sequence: CASKDWISYEQYF.

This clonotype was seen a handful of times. CDR3: CASSQEGLAGAYEQYF. CDR3 DNA sequence: TGTGCCAGCAGCCAAGAGGGACTAGCGGGAGCCTACGAGCAGTACTTC. V is TRBV14 and J is TRBJ2-7; TRBD2 agrees at 14 bases. V gave up 0 bases and J gave up 2 bases; unmatched junction bases: 0. This CDR3 has 16 amino acids. Germline V lookup: CDR1 SGHDN, CDR2 FVKESK.